The following is a T cell receptor (beta chain) sequence with its context. Its antigen remains unidentified. No much larger clone is present one base from it, and per-base qualities are unavailable. Using the deep immunoSEQ assay, TCR CDR3 regions were amplified from genomic DNA by multiplex PCR. For each cell subset, the extracted genomic DNA was distributed evenly across all wells of several immunoSEQ 96-well plates, and each plate served as one replicate. For unsorted PBMC, around 300 ng of genomic DNA, equivalent to around 30,000 T cell genomes, went into each replicate PCR. Genomic DNA from unsorted PBMC was sequenced over ten immunoSEQ deep assay plates. Purified libraries were measured with a Qubit 3.0 fluorometer, size-checked on a Bioanalyzer 2100, and measured again with the KAPA Library Quantification kit. A separate single-read 150-cycle Illumina NextSeq 550 flow cell was used to sequence each immunoSEQ 96-well plate. In the authors' own workflow: Because only junctional sequences without quality scores were contained in the immunoSEQ output, filtering matching that applied to full-length reads could not be performed. Sequences were annotated with PyIR, a Python wrapper for IgBLAST v1.9, using IMGT germline references to assign V/J genes and CDR3. Any read was removed if the V/J assignment was weak (E-value above 1e-6), the CDR3 was missing, or the read contained stop codons, out-of-frame junctions, or ambiguous translated residues. V3J clonotypes were defined as sequences sharing the same inferred V gene, J gene, and CDR3 amino acid sequence. Percentage overlap between repertoires was calculated by dividing the number of shared unique clonotypes by the size of the smaller repertoire. Repertoire richness was assessed with RTK rarefaction, the Chao1 estimator, and Recon v2.1 estimates of unobserved clonotypes. In TCRdb, the immuneACCESS table is reduced to in-frame sequences with V and J assigned. These tables do not hold every clone; where another copy was compared, an unresolved V gene accounts for under half, and the others remain unexplained. V, J and clone size are those of that table, while D and trimming were read from the DNA. The sample includes about 470,000 clones, with around 79% observed a single time. Approximately 13% of the sample goes to the ten largest clones.

The source of the sample is a study of shared clonotypes between healthy human individuals (dated by TCRdb to between 2020 and 2021). Regarding the complete study: A couple of women and a few men aged 18 to 49 years were included in the cohort. To increase sequencing depth and limit assay-specific biases, TCR repertoire library preparation and sequencing were carried out by different laboratories using diverse techniques. To estimate repertoire size and how much clonotype sharing occurs between individuals, the study deeply sequenced the blood TCR repertoires of five or six healthy adults. Per donor, leukapheresis produced somewhere between about 0.8 and 9 billion PBMCs. The investigation overall reported the following: Sampling was restricted to blood, and TCR repertoires in tissues likely differ from the TCR repertoires found in blood. The small number of donors limited the genetic and exposure-history diversity represented. Based on pairwise subsampling, the degree of clonotype sharing among donors was expected to be affected by sequencing depth.

The donors were healthy, HIV-negative adults who had no recently reported acute infections or vaccinations. Every donor was a Caucasian adult living in Nashville, Tennessee, USA. For unsorted samples, about 85 million PBMCs were counted and genomic DNA was extracted with the QIAamp DNA Blood Mini kit. Blood was collected by leukapheresis, and PBMCs were isolated by Ficoll-Histopaque density gradient centrifugation and then cryopreserved in liquid nitrogen vapor phase. Taken from the germline V gene, the CDR1 and CDR2 loops are MNHNS and SASEGT. The CDR3 goes from the cysteine to the phenylalanine over 14 residues. Only the CDR3 DNA is retained, 42 bases long and in frame from the first base. V has 7 bases trimmed and J has 4 bases trimmed; junction bases matching no gene number 4.

This clonotype was sampled from a woman in her thirties or forties in good health. Some clones in this sample may be carry-over from other donors' samples. The rearrangement joined TRBV6-1 to TRBJ2-1, and 10 bases in between align with TRBD2. What was sequenced was PBMCs. CDR3 reads: CASTLLAGYNEQFF. The sequenced DNA is TGTGCCAGCACCCTACTAGCGGGATACAATGAGCAGTTCTTC.